The 21 T cell receptor beta chains below come from one sample, sequenced in a study of shared clonotypes between healthy human individuals. It was CD45RO-negative cells, positively selected for CCR7, that made up naive CD8 cells, with terminally differentiated effector memory CD45RA+ cells excluded. The data were produced by immunoSEQ multiplex PCR, yet TCRdb's version contains in-frame clones alone and is incomplete. The sample gives about 2 million clones, roughly 95% of which show up once; about 1.1% is in the top ten. Sequenced sample: naive CD8+ T cells sorted from blood. The receptors originated from a man younger than 35 in good health.

The rearrangement joins TRBV9 to TRBJ1-4, with TRBD1 identical over 8 bases. The junction had 8 bases not matched to a gene; V was cut back by 3 bases and J by 7 bases. From germline, CDR1 is SGDLS and CDR2 YYNGEE. CDR3 length: 15 amino acids. The CDR3 loop reads CASSATGDAGEKLFF. Written as DNA, the CDR3 is TGTGCCAGCAGCGCGACAGGGGATGCGGGTGAAAAACTGTTTTTT.

V gene TRBV29-1 combines with J gene TRBJ1-1; the D gene is possibly TRBD1 (5 bases). Deletions cut 2 bases from V and 0 bases from J, with 13 bases between. CDR1 SQVTM and CDR2 ANQGSEA come from the germline V gene. CDR3 length: 15 amino acids. CDR3 in DNA: TGCAGCGTTGAATACGGAGACAGTTTGAACACTGAAGCTTTCTTT. Its protein is CSVEYGDSLNTEAFF.

This clone occurred once. The chain employs TRBV5-4 and TRBJ2-1; TRBD2 is a possible D gene (6 bases). Trimming removed 0 bases at V and 3 bases at J, with 16 bases between. Germline CDR1 reads SGHNT; CDR2 reads YYREEE (reference sequence). The CDR3 is 17 residues long. The CDR3 coding sequence is TGTGCCAGCAGCTTGGGACTAGTGGGGTCAGGCTACAATGAGCAGTTCTTC. Amino acid sequence: CASSLGLVGSGYNEQFF.

V gene TRBV30 combines with J gene TRBJ2-5, with D tentatively TRBD2 (5 bases). V was pared by 0 bases and J by 5 bases, with 16 bases between. Germline values: CDR1 GTSNPN, CDR2 SVGIG (reference sequence). This CDR3 is 15 amino acids long. In DNA form, the CDR3 reads TGTGCCTGGAGTGTAGGTTTCGGGGAAGGGGAGACCCAGTACTTC. It codes for CAWSVGFGEGETQYF.

V gene TRBV28 combines with J gene TRBJ1-6; D call uncertain. CDR3 length: 15 amino acids. V was trimmed by 6 bases and J by 1 base, leaving 10 bases between them. CDR1 is MDHEN and CDR2 is SYDVKM in the germline V gene. In DNA form, the CDR3 reads TGTGCCAGCAGCCGTGGTCTATCCTATAATTCACCCCTCCACTTT. Translating gives CASSRGLSYNSPLHF.

J is TRBJ2-7 and V is TRBV7-9; D not certain. The CDR3 contains 12 residues. Between the trimmed V and J ends, which lost 1 base and 9 bases, there was a span of 10 bases. Germline loops: CDR1 SEHNR, CDR2 FQNEAQ (reference sequence). The CDR3 here is CASSLDRPLQYF. CDR3 nucleotides: TGTGCCAGCAGCTTAGATCGCCCTCTGCAGTACTTC. Filled out from reference TRBV7-9 and TRBJ2-7, the complete variable domain reads DTGVSQNPRHKITKRGQNVTFRCDPISEHNRLYWYRQTLGQGPEFLTYFQNEAQLEKSRLLSDRFSAERPKGSFSTLEIQRTEQGDSAMYLCASSLDRPLQYFGPGTRLTVT.

The V and J genes are TRBV7-9 and TRBJ2-1; D not certain. This CDR3 contains 15 residues. Germline lookup yields CDR1 SEHNR and CDR2 FQNEAQ (reference sequence). Trimming pared 1 base from V and 4 bases from J, leaving 11 bases between. The CDR3, as DNA: TGTGCCAGCAGCTTAGTTGGGGATTGGTACAATGAGCAGTTCTTC. Amino acids: CASSLVGDWYNEQFF.

The chain carries TRBV6-6 and TRBJ1-1; no clear D. CDR1 is MNHNY, CDR2 SVGAGI, per germline (reference sequence). With 7 bases removed from V and 4 bases from J, the gap between germline ends came to 10 bases. The CDR3 loop spans 12 amino acids. CDR3 bases: TGTGCCAGCACCCTTCCGGGCACTGAAGCTTTCTTT. Translated, it gives CASTLPGTEAFF.

The chain's CDR3 is CASSVDLGANEQYF. In nucleotides, the CDR3 is TGTGCCAGCAGCGTTGACCTTGGTGCAAACGAGCAGTACTTC. The chain links TRBV9 to TRBJ2-7; no definite D call. CDR3 length: 14 amino acids. Germline CDR1 SGDLS, CDR2 YYNGEE. The germline V and J ends were trimmed by 2 bases and 5 bases, with 14 bases remaining between them.

The chain combines TRBV9 with TRBJ2-1, with no clear D. Germline assignment: CDR1 SGDLS and CDR2 YYNGEE. The CDR3 consists of 14 residues. Deletions cut 3 bases from V and 5 bases from J, with 12 bases between. The CDR3 sequence: CASSAGNNDNEQFF. In DNA, the CDR3 is TGTGCCAGCAGCGCCGGTAATAACGACAATGAGCAGTTCTTC.

The chain has TRBV13 and TRBJ2-1; 7 bases map to TRBD2. The CDR3 is made up of 14 amino acids. The germline V gene has CDR1 PRHDT and CDR2 FYEKMQ (reference sequence). Trimming took 1 base from V and 9 from J; bases not matched to a gene: 6. Written as DNA, the CDR3 is TGTGCCAGCAGCTTAGAGTCGTGGGAGGGTGAGCAGTTCTTC. Its protein is CASSLESWEGEQFF.

Worth noting for this clone: This same CDR3 is encoded by further DNA sequences in the sample. The rearrangement joins TRBV6-5 to TRBJ1-1; D gene unclear. Germline values: CDR1 MNHEY, CDR2 SVGAGI. CDR3 length: 14 residues. Trimming removed 2 bases from V and 2 bases from J, with 9 bases in between. The CDR3 loop reads CASSYGQVNTEAFF. The CDR3 nucleotides read TGTGCCAGCAGTTACGGCCAGGTTAACACTGAAGCTTTCTTT.

The chain recombines TRBV28 with TRBJ1-2; no firm D call. The germline CDR1 and CDR2 sequences are MDHEN and SYDVKM. The CDR3 length is 12 residues. Deletions cut 5 bases from V and 3 bases from J, with 7 bases between. Here the CDR3 reads CASSPGHYGYTF. The CDR3 bases are TGTGCCAGCAGTCCCGGACACTATGGCTACACCTTC.

This chain connects TRBV28 to TRBJ2-7; D possibly corresponds to TRBD2 (5 bases). Germline V lookup: CDR1 MDHEN, CDR2 SYDVKM. V was shortened by 2 bases and J by 4 bases, with 18 bases between the two germline ends. This CDR3 has 16 amino acids. The CDR3 region is CASSLEWGDGQYEQYF. The CDR3, as DNA: TGTGCCAGCAGTTTAGAGTGGGGAGACGGCCAGTACGAGCAGTACTTC.

The chain is built from TRBV4-1 and TRBJ2-3, with 13 bases matching TRBD2. J gave up 5 bases and V 4 bases, and 6 bases lay outside the gene matches. The CDR3 sequence is 16 residues long. Looked up from germline, CDR1 is MGHRA and CDR2 is YSYEKL. CDR3 DNA sequence: TGCGCCAGCAGCCCCGGACTAGCGGGAGCCATAGATACGCAGTATTTT. It translates to CASSPGLAGAIDTQYF.

This chain connects TRBV28 to TRBJ1-2, with D possibly matching TRBD1 (6 bases). The CDR3 is 14 amino acids. The germline V gene has CDR1 MDHEN and CDR2 SYDVKM. The ends were cut back, 1 base at V and 10 bases at J, with 16 bases in the middle. The CDR3 DNA sequence: TGTGCCAGCAGTTTATATGGGGACACTCACTTCTACACCTTC. This sequence encodes CASSLYGDTHFYTF.

V and J are TRBV10-3 and TRBJ1-5; the D gene is possibly TRBD1 (6 bases). The CDR3 is made up of 17 amino acids. Trimming took off 3 bases at V and 1 base at J, with 16 bases between the two ends. The germline gives CDR1 ENHRY, CDR2 SYGVKD. CDR3 sequence (DNA): TGTGCCATCAGTGATTCGGGGGGCCTTCAGAGCAATCAGCCCCAGCATTTT. This codes for CAISDSGGLQSNQPQHF.

The chain combines TRBV27 with TRBJ1-1, with unresolved D. Trimming shortened V by 8 bases and J by 6 bases, and 16 bases separated the two germline ends. Germline CDR1 and CDR2: MNHEY and SMNVEV (reference sequence). CDR3 size: 13 residues. The CDR3 DNA reads as TGTGCCAGCGCCGTGGGGTCCTTGGCTGAAGCTTTCTTT. It codes for CASAVGSLAEAFF.

The rearrangement links TRBV11-2 to TRBJ2-3, with D possibly TRBD2 on 6 matching bases. This CDR3 contains 15 residues. Trimming took off 3 bases at V and 1 base at J, with 11 bases between the two ends. Germline V gene data show CDR1 as SGHAT and CDR2 as FQNNGV. The CDR3 here is CASSFPPGGTDTQYF. The CDR3 DNA follows: TGTGCCAGCAGCTTTCCCCCGGGGGGCACAGATACGCAGTATTTT. The full variable domain, in which reference TRBV11-2 and TRBJ2-3 provide the parts outside the CDR3, is EAGVAQSPRYKIIEKRQSVAFWCNPISGHATLYWYQQILGQGPKLLIQFQNNGVVDDSQLPKDRFSAERLKGVDSTLKIQPAKLEDSAVYLCASSFPPGGTDTQYFGPGTRLTVL.

CDR3 sequence reads: CASSLGDASYEQYF. CDR3 bases: TGCGCCAGCAGCTTGGGTGACGCCTCCTACGAGCAGTACTTC. The chain joins TRBV5-1 to TRBJ2-7; no reliable D call. Trimming removed 0 bases at V and 0 bases at J, with 7 bases between. The germline gives CDR1 SGHRS, CDR2 YFSETQ. There are 14 residues in the CDR3.

The chain carries TRBV11-2 and TRBJ2-7; 9 bases map to TRBD2. V shed 1 base and J 6 bases; nucleotides not matched to a gene: 7. Per the germline V gene, CDR1 is SGHAT and CDR2 is FQNNGV. The CDR3 has 15 residues. For the CDR3, the DNA is TGTGCCAGCAGCTTAGTTGCGGGGGGGCTCTCCGAGCAGTACTTC. This gives the protein CASSLVAGGLSEQYF.